This T cell receptor beta chain is drawn from a study of CD8+CD57+ T cells in acquired aplastic anemia. Study information: DNA from sorted CD4+ and CD8+ cells averaged around 3 ug. Overall study results and limits: Sharing between patients and controls was observed for twenty-nine CD8+ CDR3 sequences.

TCR beta VDJ and CDR3 profiling used genomic DNA as template. A single record per CDR3 protein comes from TCRdb applying MiXCR to the reads. The sample shows about 40,000 distinct CDR3 sequences, about 60% of them seen only once. In the case of this clonotype: The antigen remains undetermined.

Germline values: CDR1 SNHLY, CDR2 FYNNEI. The germline V and J ends were trimmed by 4 bases and 4 bases, with 5 bases remaining between them. The CDR3 contains 12 residues. The authors sequenced patients whose flow cytometry had shown CD8+CD57+ cell expansion. The J gene is TRBJ1-3, the V gene TRBV2, with D possibly matching TRBD1 (5 bases). This sequence was found in a human donor with aplastic anemia. Sequencing was performed on sorted CD4+, CD8+, or CD8+CD57+ T cells (not recorded which) from PBMCs. In nucleotides, the CDR3 is TGTGCCAGCAGTGCAGGGGGAAACACCATATATTTT. This encodes CASSAGGNTIYF.